This T cell receptor (beta chain) comes out of a study of CD8 T cells in Susac syndrome. The trim removed 0 bases at V and 5 bases at J, leaving 4 bases unmatched. This CDR3 has 16 residues. Germline V CDR1 and CDR2: LGHDT, YNNKEL (reference sequence). Random hexamers served to reverse transcribe roughly 0.45 to 1 ug RNA. TCRdb re-called the immunoSEQ multiplex PCR reads through MiXCR, storing one row per CDR3 protein. This sample has more than 150,000 distinct CDR3 sequences; around 95% occur once, and the top ten carry 0.14% to 0.15%. Sequencing was done on a sample of CD8+ T cells from PBMCs. The J gene is TRBJ2-1, the V gene TRBV3-1; TRBD2 matches at 10 bases. This receptor was identified in a human donor with multiple sclerosis. The CDR3 DNA reads TGTGCCAGCAGCCAAGATGGTCTAGCGGGGGACAATGAGCAGTTCTTC. As protein: CASSQDGLAGDNEQFF.